The 13 T cell receptor beta chains reported below all come from one sample, sequenced in a study of cytomegalovirus exposure and HLA in healthy donors. A multiplex PCR was run with 60 Vbeta primers and 13 Jbeta primers. Libraries were prepared by immunoSEQ multiplex PCR; TCRdb keeps only in-frame clonotypes and omits some of them. Of some 90,000 clones in the sample, 60% to 80% were seen once. Material for sequencing was PBMCs. These receptors all come from a female donor in good health and CMV-seronegative.

This chain connects TRBV4-2 to TRBJ2-3; 12 nucleotides agree with TRBD2. J was trimmed by 4 bases and V by 2 bases; bases with no gene match: 7. The CDR3 length is 17 residues. Germline V CDR1 and CDR2: LGHNA, YNFKEQ. Here the CDR3 DNA reads TGTGCCAGCAGCCAACCTAGCGGGGGGGCGGGGTCAGATACGCAGTATTTT. This gives the protein CASSQPSGGAGSDTQYF.

This sequence joins TRBV7-8 and TRBJ2-1, with 7 positions matching TRBD1. Germline loops: CDR1 SGHVS, CDR2 FQNEAQ. V lost 5 bases and J lost 4; bases outside the gene matches: 8. CDR3 length: 15 amino acids. The CDR3 DNA follows: TGTGCCAGCAGCCCGAATAAGGGACAGTACAATGAGCAGTTCTTC. Translated: CASSPNKGQYNEQFF.

The J gene is TRBJ1-3, the V gene TRBV13, with 7 bases matching TRBD1. J gave up 4 bases and V 4 bases, and 4 bases lay outside the gene matches. The CDR3 length is 14 residues. CDR1 is PRHDT and CDR2 is FYEKMQ in the germline V gene (reference sequence). The DNA of the CDR3 is TGTGCCAGCAGCTCCGGGACAGTAGGAAACACCATATATTTT. Translating gives CASSSGTVGNTIYF.

CDR3 sequence: CASSVVGRPGQGGTEAFF. The CDR3 DNA reads as TGTGCCAGCAGCGTAGTTGGAAGACCGGGACAGGGAGGAACTGAAGCTTTCTTT. The rearrangement links TRBV9 to TRBJ1-1, with 9 bases aligning to TRBD1. J gave up 5 bases and V 0 bases, and 14 bases lay outside the gene matches. The CDR3 spans 18 residues. Germline lookup yields CDR1 SGDLS and CDR2 YYNGEE.

V is TRBV5-1 and J is TRBJ2-3; 9 nucleotides line up with TRBD1. Germline-derived CDR1 and CDR2 are SGHRS and YFSETQ. CDR3 length: 15 residues. V dropped 1 base and J dropped 3; count of bases not matched to a gene: 3. The CDR3 nucleotides are TGCGCCAGCAGCTTGAAACAGGGGGCAACAGATACGCAGTATTTT. Its protein is CASSLKQGATDTQYF. Full variable domain (outside the CDR3, taken from reference TRBV5-1 and TRBJ2-3): KAGVTQTPRYLIKTRGQQVTLSCSPISGHRSVSWYQQTPGQGLQFLFEYFSETQRNKGNFPGRFSGRQFSNSRSEMNVSTLELGDSALYLCASSLKQGATDTQYFGPGTRLTVL.

The genes are TRBV10-3 and TRBJ2-7; 11 nucleotides align to TRBD2. CDR3 size: 14 residues. Germline CDR1 ENHRY, CDR2 SYGVKD. V lost 6 bases, J lost 2 bases, and 3 bases stayed unmatched. The CDR3 sequence is CAIRSSGRAYEQYF. DNA for the CDR3: TGTGCCATCAGGAGTAGCGGGAGGGCCTACGAGCAGTACTTC.

The chain uses TRBV10-3 and TRBJ2-7; 7 bases map to TRBD1. Trimming cost V 6 bases and J 7 bases; bases outside gene matches: 6. There are 12 residues in the CDR3. CDR1 and CDR2 from the germline V gene are ENHRY and SYGVKD. For the CDR3, the DNA is TGTGCCATCAGCGAACAGGGGTCTGAGCAGTACTTC. Translated: CAISEQGSEQYF.

The chain's CDR3 is CASSTGPYSGANVLTF. The DNA of the CDR3 is TGTGCCAGCAGTACAGGGCCTTACTCTGGGGCCAACGTCCTGACTTTC. The chain recombines TRBV2 with TRBJ2-6, with a weak D call TRBD1 (6 bases). The germline CDR1 and CDR2 sequences are SNHLY and FYNNEI. V was cut by 5 bases and J by 0 bases, with 11 bases left in between. The CDR3 runs to 16 residues.

CDR3 DNA sequence: TGCGCCAGCAGCTTGGTTCCAGGGGGAACGGAGCAGTTCTTC. It specifies CASSLVPGGTEQFF. The rearrangement uses TRBV5-1 and TRBJ2-1; TRBD1 agrees at 7 bases. This CDR3 has 14 amino acids. J was trimmed by 10 bases and V by 0 bases; bases with no gene match: 7. In germline, CDR1 is SGHRS, CDR2 YFSETQ. The entire variable domain, with the rest obtained from reference TRBV5-1 and TRBJ2-1, is as follows: KAGVTQTPRYLIKTRGQQVTLSCSPISGHRSVSWYQQTPGQGLQFLFEYFSETQRNKGNFPGRFSGRQFSNSRSEMNVSTLELGDSALYLCASSLVPGGTEQFFGPGTRLTVL.

The chain combines TRBV28 with TRBJ1-4; the D is unclear. The CDR3 length is 15 residues. The germline V gene encodes CDR1 MDHEN and CDR2 SYDVKM. V was pared by 6 bases and J by 0 bases, with 11 bases between. DNA of the CDR3: TGTGCCAGCAGGGCCGCAGTACCAACTAATGAAAAACTGTTTTTT. Its protein is CASRAAVPTNEKLFF.

The chain uses TRBV20-1 and TRBJ2-7, with D perhaps TRBD2 (5 bases). CDR3 length equals 11 residues. Germline V lookup: CDR1 DFQATT, CDR2 SNEGSKA (reference sequence). The CDR3 region is CSSLGTYEQYF. CDR3 DNA sequence: TGCAGCTCCCTCGGGACCTACGAGCAGTACTTC.

This chain connects TRBV4-2 to TRBJ1-2; D might be TRBD1 (5 bases). The CDR3 has 16 residues. Germline CDR1 is LGHNA and CDR2 is YNFKEQ. V dropped 4 bases and J dropped 4 bases, with 19 bases sitting between them. The CDR3 coding sequence is TGTGCCAGCAGCCCGGGAGGGCAGGGCATGAGCTATGGCTACACCTTC. Translated: CASSPGGQGMSYGYTF.

The genes are TRBV7-2 and TRBJ2-7, with 9 bases identical to TRBD1. Germline-derived CDR1 and CDR2 are SGHTA and FQGNSA. The CDR3 spans 16 residues. The junction had 4 bases not matched to a gene; V was cut back by 1 base and J by 0 bases. The CDR3 nucleotides are TGTGCCAGCAGCTTAGGGGGACAGGGCTACTCCTACGAGCAGTACTTC. Translated: CASSLGGQGYSYEQYF.